Listed below are T cell receptor beta chains from one sample, sequenced in a study of human T cells and chemical hapten exposure. TCRdb called the RACE reads again in MiXCR, with one record for every CDR3 protein. The sample yields about 380,000 distinct CDR3 sequences, approximately 5.1% seen once. The material sequenced was whole blood, taken in connection with sensitization to the hapten diphenylcyclopropenone (DPC). The receptors shown here come from a woman aged 50 to 60 with alopecia areata. Some clones in this sample may be carry-over from other donors' samples. The CDR3 runs from the conserved cysteine through the conserved F or W. A D gene is named only where the DNA matches it firmly. Rows may omit the clone size; those that give it use once, few, many or a size class.

V	size	D	J	CDR3	DNA
TRBV12-3/TRBV12-4	many	NA	TRBJ1-2	CASSSDGAESYTF	TGTGCCAGCAGTTCCGACGGGGCCGAAAGCTACACCTTC
TRBV20-1	many	TRBD2	TRBJ2-3	CSATSGGPTDTQYF	TGCAGTGCAACAAGCGGGGGGCCAACAGATACGCAGTATTTT
TRBV3-1	many	NA	TRBJ1-5	CASSQGGNQPQHF	TGTGCCAGCAGTCAAGGGGGGAATCAGCCCCAGCATTTT
TRBV13	few	NA	TRBJ1-6	CASSIGRAGTLHF	TGTGCCAGCAGCATCGGCAGGGCAGGCACCCTCCACTTT
TRBV28	many	NA	TRBJ1-6	CASSFGTVRSYNSPLHF	TGTGCCAGCAGTTTTGGGACGGTGCGCTCCTATAATTCACCCCTCCACTTT
TRBV11-2	few	NA	TRBJ2-3	CASRIVGRDTQYF	TGTGCCAGCAGGATAGTAGGGAGGGATACGCAGTATTTT
TRBV29-1	NA	TRBD1	TRBJ1-2	CSVEQGQAYGYTF	TGCAGCGTTGAACAAGGACAGGCCTATGGCTACACCTTC
TRBV29-1	many	TRBD1	TRBJ1-2	CSVEDDDRVAPRSYTF	TGCAGCGTTGAAGATGATGACAGGGTCGCCCCCAGAAGCTACACCTTC
TRBV20-1	few	NA	TRBJ1-4	CSARQRAEKLFF	TGCAGTGCTAGACAACGAGCGGAAAAACTGTTTTTT
TRBV5-1	many	NA	TRBJ2-3	CATARSSTDTQYF	TGCGCCACCGCGAGGTCTAGCACAGATACGCAGTATTTT
TRBV21-1	many	NA	TRBJ1-2	CASSKEGVVGSTLEELGGYTF	TGTGCCAGCAGCAAAGAGGGGGTAGTAGGGTCCACGTTAGAGGAACTTGGTGGCTACACCTTC
TRBV20-1	many	TRBD1	TRBJ1-5	CSARPNGQGPNQPQHF	TGCAGTGCTAGACCGAACGGACAGGGACCTAATCAGCCCCAGCATTTT
TRBV12-3/TRBV12-4	many	TRBD2	TRBJ2-3	CASSRVPGLAGAKTDTQYF	TGTGCCAGCAGCAGGGTTCCGGGACTAGCGGGGGCCAAAACAGATACGCAGTATTTT
TRBV9	many	TRBD1	TRBJ2-5	CASSVETGVQETQYF	TGTGCCAGCAGCGTTGAGACAGGGGTTCAAGAGACCCAGTACTTC
TRBV29-1	many	TRBD1	TRBJ2-7	CSVGPGTGLEQYF	TGCAGCGTTGGTCCAGGGACAGGGCTCGAGCAGTACTTC
TRBV7-2	many	NA	TRBJ2-6	CASSVRASGANVLTF	TGTGCCAGCAGTGTTCGAGCCTCTGGGGCCAACGTCCTGACTTTC
TRBV7-9	few	TRBD2	TRBJ2-3	CASSLVRTSGDTQYF	TGTGCCAGCAGCTTAGTGCGGACTAGCGGCGATACGCAGTATTTT
TRBV7-6	few	NA	TRBJ1-1	CASSMPGVDTEAFF	TGTGCCAGCAGCATGCCAGGGGTGGATACTGAAGCTTTCTTT
TRBV10-3	NA	NA	TRBJ1-2	CAISDIPSYGYTF	TGTGCCATCAGTGATATCCCTTCCTATGGCTACACCTTC
TRBV7-9	few	TRBD1	TRBJ2-7	CASSLGTVGTYEQYF	TGTGCCAGCAGCCTGGGGACAGTTGGGACCTACGAGCAGTACTTC
TRBV20-1	NA	TRBD1	TRBJ1-3	CSARDDRVGNTIYF	TGCAGTGCTAGGGACGACAGGGTTGGAAACACCATATATTTT
TRBV7-9	NA	NA	TRBJ2-7	CASSFTIKTGGEQYF	TGTGCCAGCAGCTTCACAATTAAGACTGGGGGCGAGCAGTACTTC
TRBV20-1	few	NA	TRBJ2-1	CSAPPPDSPAYNEQFF	TGCAGTGCTCCGCCTCCGGACTCCCCAGCCTACAATGAGCAGTTCTTC
TRBV24-1	NA	NA	TRBJ2-1	CATSDAARANNEQFF	TGTGCCACCAGTGATGCGGCTAGGGCTAACAATGAGCAGTTCTTC
TRBV11-1	many	TRBD2	TRBJ2-2	CASTRREGSVVGELFF	TGTGCCAGCACCCGAAGGGAGGGCTCTGTTGTCGGGGAGCTGTTTTTT
TRBV27	many	TRBD2	TRBJ2-7	CASSFLTSGGASHEQYF	TGTGCCAGCAGTTTCCTAACTAGCGGGGGGGCCTCCCACGAGCAGTACTTC
TRBV7-9	few	TRBD2	TRBJ2-1	CASSDGLAGHNEQFF	TGTGCCAGCAGCGACGGACTAGCGGGGCACAATGAGCAGTTCTTC
TRBV20-1	many	NA	TRBJ2-1	CTMGLYNEQFF	TGCACCATGGGACTTTACAATGAGCAGTTCTTC
TRBV20-1	NA	TRBD2	TRBJ2-7	CSATGTSGGPAEQYF	TGCAGTGCTACGGGGACTAGCGGAGGTCCCGCCGAGCAGTACTTC
TRBV21-1	many	NA	TRBJ2-5	CASSIGTGCQETQYF	TGTGCCAGCAGCATTGGGACCGGGTGCCAAGAGACCCAGTACTTC
TRBV9	few	NA	TRBJ2-1	CASSSRWDEQFF	TGTGCCAGCAGCTCCCGTTGGGATGAGCAGTTCTTC
TRBV24-1	few	NA	TRBJ2-3	CATRGGTTDTQYF	TGTGCCACCAGGGGCGGGACCACAGATACGCAGTATTTT
TRBV12-3/TRBV12-4	many	TRBD2	TRBJ2-1	CASSLGLAKSDEQFF	TGTGCCAGCAGTCTAGGACTAGCGAAAAGTGATGAGCAGTTCTTC
TRBV7-2	NA	TRBD1	TRBJ2-7	CASRGGREPREQYF	TGTGCCAGCAGAGGGGGCAGGGAGCCGAGAGAGCAGTACTTC
TRBV11-2	NA	NA	TRBJ1-1	CASSLVAQGSSEAFF	TGTGCCAGCAGCTTAGTCGCACAGGGTAGCTCTGAAGCTTTCTTT
TRBV7-3	NA	NA	TRBJ1-1	CASSFTPSGSTEAFF	TGTGCCAGCAGCTTCACGCCTTCCGGGAGCACTGAAGCTTTCTTT
TRBV11-2	NA	TRBD2	TRBJ2-4	CASSRHARGGENIQYF	TGTGCCAGCAGCCGCCATGCGCGGGGGGGGGAAAACATTCAGTACTTC
TRBV10-3	NA	TRBD1	TRBJ2-7	CAISGTGGGTYEQYF	TGTGCCATCAGTGGGACAGGGGGCGGCACCTACGAGCAGTACTTC
TRBV12-3/TRBV12-4	many	NA	TRBJ2-6	CASSGTGSGANVLTF	TGTGCCAGCAGTGGGACGGGCTCTGGGGCCAACGTCCTGACTTTC
TRBV5-1	many	NA	TRBJ2-3	CASSLGQTSTDTQYF	TGCGCCAGCAGCTTGGGGCAGACTAGCACAGATACGCAGTATTTT
TRBV24-1	NA	NA	TRBJ1-2	CATSDSRTEHYGYTF	TGTGCCACCAGTGATTCCCGGACAGAGCACTATGGCTACACCTTC
TRBV9	few	NA	TRBJ1-2	CASSPSTGSYGYTF	TGTGCCAGCAGCCCGAGTACGGGCTCCTATGGCTACACCTTC
TRBV28	NA	TRBD2	TRBJ2-3	CASSRGASGVTDTQYF	TGTGCCAGCAGTAGGGGAGCTAGCGGAGTCACAGATACGCAGTATTTT
TRBV6-4	NA	TRBD1	TRBJ1-2	CASSPGGMYGYTF	TGTGCCAGCAGCCCAGGGGGCATGTATGGCTACACCTTC
TRBV5-1	NA	NA	TRBJ2-2	CASSKGKNTGELFF	TGCGCCAGCAGCAAGGGGAAGAACACCGGGGAGCTGTTTTTT
TRBV28	few	NA	TRBJ2-7	CASRGRGHSYEQYF	TGTGCCAGCAGAGGACGGGGCCATTCCTACGAGCAGTACTTC
TRBV25-1	few	NA	TRBJ1-2	CASSEGGGDYGYTF	TGTGCCAGCAGTGAAGGAGGGGGAGACTATGGCTACACCTTC
TRBV6-5	many	TRBD1	TRBJ2-7	CASSYRRQGAHEQYF	TGTGCCAGCAGTTACCGGAGACAGGGGGCCCACGAGCAGTACTTC
TRBV20-1	many	TRBD1	TRBJ2-3	CSAMGQGSTDTQYF	TGCAGTGCAATGGGACAGGGGAGCACAGATACGCAGTATTTT
TRBV5-5	many	NA	TRBJ1-1	CASSFAGPSEAFF	TGTGCCAGCAGCTTCGCAGGGCCGTCTGAAGCTTTCTTT
TRBV4-1	NA	NA	TRBJ2-7	CASSQEVRLTYEQYF	TGCGCCAGCAGCCAAGAGGTACGACTAACCTACGAGCAGTACTTC
TRBV20-1	NA	NA	TRBJ1-5	CSASIGHHVGSNQPQHF	TGCAGTGCTTCCATCGGGCACCATGTGGGGAGCAATCAGCCCCAGCATTTT
TRBV28	many	NA	TRBJ1-5	CASSSSRSNQPQHF	TGTGCCAGCAGTTCCTCACGGAGCAATCAGCCCCAGCATTTT
TRBV9	many	TRBD2	TRBJ2-3	CASKAGETDTQYF	TGTGCCAGCAAAGCGGGAGAAACGGATACGCAGTATTTT
TRBV14	NA	NA	TRBJ2-7	CASSQPGTAAEQYF	TGTGCCAGCAGCCAGCCAGGGACGGCTGCCGAGCAGTACTTC
TRBV27	many	TRBD2	TRBJ2-1	CASSLKVGLADSYNEQFF	TGTGCCAGCAGTTTAAAGGTGGGACTAGCGGACTCCTACAATGAGCAGTTCTTC
TRBV5-1	many	TRBD2	TRBJ2-1	CASSLSGRGKQFF	TGCGCCAGCAGCTTAAGCGGGAGGGGAAAGCAGTTCTTC
TRBV28	many	TRBD2	TRBJ2-7	CASTPDPREGREQYF	TGTGCCAGCACTCCAGACCCACGGGAGGGCCGCGAGCAGTACTTC